This T cell receptor (beta chain) was profiled in a study of Tregs in tolerant kidney transplant recipients. Study outcomes and limitations: Tregs expanded with activated donor B cells seemed most donor-specific. Findings come from small patient numbers and require larger validation. Biological reproducibility was not directly addressed in this study.

V lost 2 bases and J 0 bases, leaving 3 bases between the germline ends. Per germline, CDR1 SGHNT and CDR2 YENEEA. CDR3 size: 13 residues. In regard to this clone: As yet, its antigen is unknown.

Unstimulated Tregs (CD4+CD25+CD127-) and CD4+CD25- non-Tregs were sorted from PBMCs. Profiling relied on immunoSEQ multiplex PCR, and the TCRdb table lists in-frame clones only, not all of them. Among some 110,000 clones, roughly nine tenths were seen once, and the ten largest hold approximately 0.54%. The genes are TRBV11-3 and TRBJ2-3; D unresolved. Sequencing used CD4+ T cells from blood. The source of this sequence is a human donor in good health. In DNA, the CDR3 is TGTGCCAGCAGCTTAAGGAGCACAGATACGCAGTATTTT. As protein: CASSLRSTDTQYF. The whole variable domain, filled in from reference TRBV11-3 and TRBJ2-3, reads EAGVVQSPRYKIIEKKQPVAFWCNPISGHNTLYWYLQNLGQGPELLIRYENEEAVDDSQLPKDRFSAERLKGVDSTLKIQPAELGDSAVYLCASSLRSTDTQYFGPGTRLTVL.